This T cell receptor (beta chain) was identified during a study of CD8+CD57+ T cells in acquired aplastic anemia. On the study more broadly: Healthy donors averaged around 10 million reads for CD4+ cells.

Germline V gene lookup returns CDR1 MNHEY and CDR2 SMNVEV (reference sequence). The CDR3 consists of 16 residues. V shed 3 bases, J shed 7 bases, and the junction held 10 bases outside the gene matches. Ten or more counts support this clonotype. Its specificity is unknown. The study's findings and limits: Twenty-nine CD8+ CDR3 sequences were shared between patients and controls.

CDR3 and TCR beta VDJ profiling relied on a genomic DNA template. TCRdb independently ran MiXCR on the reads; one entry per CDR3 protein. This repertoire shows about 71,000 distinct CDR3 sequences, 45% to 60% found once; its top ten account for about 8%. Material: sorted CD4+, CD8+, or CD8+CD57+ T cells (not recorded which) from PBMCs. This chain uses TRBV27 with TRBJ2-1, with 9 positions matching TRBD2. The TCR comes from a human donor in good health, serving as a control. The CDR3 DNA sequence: TGTGCCAGCAGTTTTTTGCGGGAGGGCTTGAATAATGAGCAGTTCTTC. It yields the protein CASSFLREGLNNEQFF.